The 32 T cell receptor beta chains below were found in one sample sequenced in a study of T cells in Graves' hyperthyroidism and ophthalmopathy. Researchers took RNA transcripts and amplified the TCR beta CDR3 regions from them. Primed by the HTBI set, a first-round RT-PCR was run on the TCR CDR3. TCRdb passed the multiplex PCR reads through MiXCR, listing each CDR3 protein once. The data contain a few hundred thousand distinct CDR3 sequences, about 15% of them seen just once; the ten biggest clones take up less than 35%. Sequencing was carried out using blood. The receptors originated from a woman in her thirties with Graves' hyperthyroidism.

This chain links TRBV29-1 with TRBJ2-7, with 8 bases aligning to TRBD1. CDR3 length: 13 amino acids. V dropped 0 bases and J dropped 5; count of bases not matched to a gene: 3. Per the germline V gene, CDR1 is SQVTM and CDR2 is ANQGSEA. DNA of the CDR3: TGCAGCGTTGAAGAGACAGGGGACGACGAGCAGTACTTC. Protein product: CSVEETGDDEQYF.

For this clonotype: Being one base from a much bigger clone, this may be a read error. The chain employs TRBV27 and TRBJ2-7; TRBD2 matches 7 bases. Germline assignment: CDR1 MNHEY and CDR2 SMNVEV (reference sequence). The length of the CDR3 is 15 residues. The CDR3 loop is CASSRPTRGVYEQHF. The CDR3 coding sequence is TGTGCCAGCAGTCGCCCGACCCGGGGGGTATACGAGCAGCACTTC.

The chain joins TRBV18 to TRBJ2-3; 9 nucleotides match TRBD2. The CDR3 covers 17 residues. In germline, CDR1 is KGHSH, CDR2 LQKENI. V was clipped by 3 bases and J by 5 bases; unmatched bases: 12. The CDR3 DNA reads TGTGCCAGCTCACCCACGGTTAATAGCGGGAGACGAGATACGCAGTATTTT. Its translation: CASSPTVNSGRRDTQYF.

This chain uses TRBV5-1 with TRBJ2-7; 8 nucleotides match TRBD2. The CDR3 loop spans 15 amino acids. Germline CDR1 SGHRS, CDR2 YFSETQ. After removal of 0 bases from V and 7 bases from J, the junction contained 9 bases not matched to a gene. In DNA, the CDR3 is TGCGCCAGCAGCTTGGGAAGCGGGAGATCGGAAGAGCAGTACTTC. Protein: CASSLGSGRSEEQYF.

In its sample, this clonotype was seen many times. The chain uses TRBV20-1 and TRBJ2-7, with 9 bases that match TRBD2. The CDR3 contains 16 residues. V shed 4 bases and J 3 bases; nucleotides not matched to a gene: 13. Germline V lookup: CDR1 DFQATT, CDR2 SNEGSKA (reference sequence). The CDR3 is CSAIKMTSGDDYEQYF. The CDR3 region has the DNA TGCAGTGCTATCAAAATGACTAGCGGAGACGACTACGAGCAGTACTTC.

This clonotype showed up just a few times. The chain is built from TRBV18 and TRBJ2-1; perhaps TRBD2 as D (5 bases). The germline V gene has CDR1 KGHSH and CDR2 LQKENI. Trimming stripped 2 bases from V and 3 bases from J, with 11 bases between. This CDR3 comprises 15 residues. The CDR3 spells CASSPSRRDYNEQFF. The CDR3 DNA is TGTGCCAGCTCACCATCTCGTCGGGACTACAATGAGCAGTTCTTC. Full variable domain (missing parts from reference TRBV18 and TRBJ2-1): NAGVMQNPRHLVRRRGQEARLRCSPMKGHSHVYWYRQLPEEGLKFMVYLQKENIIDESGMPKERFSAEFPKEGPSILRIQQVVRGDSAAYFCASSPSRRDYNEQFFGPGTRLTVL.

This clonotype occurred many times. The chain couples TRBV20-1 to TRBJ2-7; D not certain. Germline V lookup: CDR1 DFQATT, CDR2 SNEGSKA (reference sequence). V was shortened by 3 bases and J by 5 bases, with 5 bases between the two germline ends. The CDR3 runs 10 residues. The CDR3 region has the DNA TGCAGTGCTAGGATCGACGAGCAGTACTTC. The encoded protein is CSARIDEQYF.

This clonotype was observed at least ten times. The J gene is TRBJ2-1, the V gene TRBV20-1; 14 positions match TRBD2. Germline V gene lookup returns CDR1 DFQATT and CDR2 SNEGSKA (reference sequence). V gave up 0 bases and J gave up 6 bases; unmatched junction bases: 4. The CDR3 is made up of 16 amino acids. CDR3 nucleotide sequence: TGCAGTGCTAGAGAGATCGGGACTAGCGGGAGCAATGAGCAGTTCTTC. It specifies CSAREIGTSGSNEQFF.

This clonotype was detected only a few times. The genes are TRBV4-1 and TRBJ2-1; 10 bases line up with TRBD2. V lost 1 base, J lost 5 bases, and 11 bases stayed unmatched. The CDR3 spans 18 residues. Germline CDR1 MGHRA, CDR2 YSYEKL. In DNA, the CDR3 is TGCGCCAGCAGCCAAGGGCACAGAGGACTAGCGGAAAACAATGAGCAGTTCTTC. Protein sequence: CASSQGHRGLAENNEQFF.

This clonotype has a count of ten or more. The chain has TRBV6-5 and TRBJ2-3; 7 bases line up with TRBD2. The CDR3 runs to 16 residues. Germline loops: CDR1 MNHEY, CDR2 SVGAGI. Unmatched junction bases numbered 9, after V lost 2 bases and J lost 4 bases. CDR3 amino acids: CASSYPSGGLADTQYF. The CDR3 DNA reads TGTGCCAGCAGTTACCCCTCGGGAGGTTTAGCAGATACGCAGTATTTT.

This clonotype has only a few counts. This chain links TRBV20-1 with TRBJ1-4; 8 bases are a match to TRBD1. The V and J ends lost 2 bases and 3 bases, in that order; junction bases with no gene match: 2. CDR3 length: 14 amino acids. In germline, CDR1 is DFQATT, CDR2 SNEGSKA (reference sequence). The CDR3: CSARQGAANEKLFF. The CDR3 DNA is TGCAGTGCTAGACAGGGGGCTGCTAATGAAAAACTGTTTTTT.

This chain joins TRBV13 and TRBJ2-2, with 9 bases lining up with TRBD1. The CDR3 is made up of 15 amino acids. Germline lookup yields CDR1 PRHDT and CDR2 FYEKMQ (reference sequence). V was clipped by 1 base and J by 5 bases; unmatched bases: 2. The CDR3 DNA follows: TGTGCCAGCAGCTTAGTCGGGACAGGGACCGGGGAGCTGTTTTTT. Protein: CASSLVGTGTGELFF.

As to this clonotype: A much bigger clone sits one base away, suggesting this may be a read error. The chain combines TRBV20-1 with TRBJ1-1; D may be TRBD1 (5 bases). The germline V gene encodes CDR1 DFQATT and CDR2 SNEGSKA (reference sequence). The CDR3 is 13 amino acids. The CDR3: CNARGTGDTEAFF. The CDR3, as DNA: TGCAATGCTAGAGGGACGGGGGACACTGAAGCTTTCTTT.

The CDR3 loop is CASSFISGAYEQYF. The CDR3 bases are TGTGCCAGCAGTTTCATTTCAGGGGCCTACGAGCAGTACTTC. The chain combines TRBV28 with TRBJ2-7, with D perhaps matching TRBD1 (6 bases). The V end lost 3 bases, the J end lost 2 bases, and 11 bases lay between the germline ends. Germline assignment: CDR1 MDHEN and CDR2 SYDVKM. This CDR3 is built from 14 residues.

This clonotype was found a few times. The rearrangement uses TRBV7-9 and TRBJ1-2; D is ambiguous. In germline, CDR1 is SEHNR, CDR2 FQNEAQ (reference sequence). Trimming shortened V by 4 bases and J by 5 bases, and 14 bases separated the two germline ends. The CDR3 covers 14 residues. This chain's CDR3 is CASSSKLPVYGYTF. CDR3 nucleotides: TGTGCCAGCAGCTCCAAACTCCCGGTGTATGGCTACACCTTC.

The chain carries TRBV28 and TRBJ1-2; tentatively, D is TRBD1 (5 bases). The germline V gene has CDR1 MDHEN and CDR2 SYDVKM. Deletions cut 5 bases from V and 8 bases from J, with 18 bases between. This CDR3 region has 14 residues. The CDR3 DNA follows: TGTGCCAGCAGTGCACTAGGTGGGGGATACGGCTACACCTTC. It codes for CASSALGGGYGYTF.

This clonotype was detected only a few times. V usage is TRBV20-1 and J usage is TRBJ1-5; TRBD1 agrees at 8 bases. The length of the CDR3 is 13 residues. Germline assignment: CDR1 DFQATT and CDR2 SNEGSKA (reference sequence). V gave up 6 bases and J gave up 5 bases; unmatched junction bases: 6. The CDR3 is CSATDRDDQPQHF. CDR3 bases: TGCAGTGCCACGGACAGGGACGATCAGCCCCAGCATTTT.

This clonotype was picked up many times. The J gene is TRBJ1-1, the V gene TRBV20-1; D remains unclear. Germline V gene lookup returns CDR1 DFQATT and CDR2 SNEGSKA (reference sequence). The CDR3 has 13 residues. Deletions cut 5 bases from V and 0 bases from J, with 10 bases between. CDR3 nucleotides: TGCAGTGCTTCACGGAGGTTGAACACTGAAGCTTTCTTT. Protein sequence: CSASRRLNTEAFF.

The table lists this clonotype with many counts. V usage is TRBV20-1 and J usage is TRBJ2-3, with no clear D. The length of the CDR3 is 13 residues. The germline V and J ends were trimmed by 6 bases and 5 bases, with 15 bases remaining between them. Germline assignment: CDR1 DFQATT and CDR2 SNEGSKA (reference sequence). CDR3 nucleotides: TGCAGTGCACCCGACCGCACCCGAGATACGCAGTATTTT. Translating gives CSAPDRTRDTQYF.

The table lists this clonotype with many counts. The junction does not match germline at one end; this may be a read error. The V and J genes are TRBV5-1 and TRBJ2-1; 10 bases align to TRBD2. Looked up from germline, CDR1 is SGHRS and CDR2 is YFSETQ. This CDR3 is 15 amino acids long. CDR3 DNA sequence: TGTGCCAGCAGCCGGGGGCTAGCGGGAGACAATGAGCAGTTCTTC. Its protein product is CASSRGLAGDNEQFF.

This clonotype was detected many times. The V call is TRBV20-1, the J call TRBJ2-1; weak D call: TRBD2 (6 bases). Trimming removed 6 bases at V and 0 bases at J, with 12 bases between. Germline V gene lookup returns CDR1 DFQATT and CDR2 SNEGSKA (reference sequence). The CDR3 is made up of 14 amino acids. This CDR3 is CSADSGVSYNEQFF. The CDR3 DNA reads TGCAGTGCGGATAGCGGAGTCTCCTACAATGAGCAGTTCTTC.

This clonotype was seen many times. V is TRBV20-1 and J is TRBJ2-7; 8 bases are a match to TRBD2. Per germline, CDR1 DFQATT and CDR2 SNEGSKA (reference sequence). The CDR3 totals 15 residues. V shed 0 bases and J 2 bases; nucleotides not matched to a gene: 6. The CDR3: CSARDFTSGAYEQYF. DNA for the CDR3: TGCAGTGCTAGAGATTTTACTAGCGGAGCCTACGAGCAGTACTTC.

At least ten counts were recorded for this clonotype. The chain carries TRBV14 and TRBJ2-3; D possibly corresponds to TRBD2 (5 bases). The CDR3 contains 18 residues. Trimming left V 3 bases short and J 0 bases short, with 19 bases between. The V gene's germline CDR1 is SGHDN and CDR2 FVKESK. The chain's CDR3 is CASSQTRVQRLSTDTQYF. In DNA form, the CDR3 reads TGTGCCAGCAGCCAGACGAGGGTTCAGCGACTGAGCACAGATACGCAGTATTTT.

This clonotype occurred a few times. The chain uses TRBV12-3 or TRBV12-4 and TRBJ2-1; 15 bases agree with TRBD2. The ends lost 9 bases at V and 1 base at J; junction bases unmatched: 7. This CDR3 region has 17 residues. The CDR3: CASRGLAGGGSYNEQFF. CDR3 nucleotide sequence: TGTGCCAGTAGAGGACTAGCGGGAGGGGGATCCTACAATGAGCAGTTCTTC.

Concerning this clonotype itself: The junction differs from germline at one of its ends, possibly a read error. The genes are TRBV20-1 and TRBJ2-5, with 9 bases lining up with TRBD2. This CDR3 has 12 amino acids. Looked up from germline, CDR1 is DFQATT and CDR2 is SNEGSKA (reference sequence). The CDR3 reads CRPLAGQETRYF. CDR3 sequence (DNA): TGCAGACCTCTAGCGGGACAAGAGACCCGGTACTTC.

The rearrangement uses TRBV20-1 and TRBJ2-1, with 9 bases identical to TRBD2. With 2 bases clipped from V and 6 bases from J, the junction kept 5 bases outside the gene matches. Germline V gives CDR1 DFQATT, CDR2 SNEGSKA (reference sequence). This CDR3 has 14 amino acids. For the CDR3, the DNA is TGCAGTGCTAGATCGGCTAGCGGGATCAATGAGCAGTTCTTC. This gives the protein CSARSASGINEQFF.

In its sample, this clonotype was seen a few times. This chain joins TRBV30 and TRBJ2-3; 9 positions agree with TRBD2. The germline CDR1 and CDR2 sequences are GTSNPN and SVGIG (reference sequence). This CDR3 has 14 amino acids. In DNA form, the CDR3 reads TGTGCTCAGTCGGAGGGTAGCGGGAGAAATACGCAGTATTTT. Translation: CAQSEGSGRNTQYF. Full variable domain (rest looked up from reference TRBV30 and TRBJ2-3): SQTIHQWPATLVQPVGSPLSLECTVEGTSNPNLYWYRQAAGRGLQLLFYSVGIGQISSEVPQNLSASRPQDRQFILSSKKLLLSDSGFYLCAQSEGSGRNTQYFGPGTRLTVL.

This clonotype has only one observation. Just one base apart from a much larger clone, this may be a read error. The gene calls are TRBV20-1 and TRBJ2-7, with 9 positions matching TRBD2. The germline V gene encodes CDR1 DFQATT and CDR2 SNEGSKA (reference sequence). This CDR3 is 14 amino acids long. CDR3 sequence reads: CRAAGRAGGPEQYF. The CDR3 bases are TGCAGGGCTGCGGGTCGGGCGGGAGGGCCCGAGCAGTACTTC.

This clonotype was observed many times. This rearrangement joins TRBV27 to TRBJ1-2; possibly TRBD1 for D (5 bases). The germline CDR1 and CDR2 sequences are MNHEY and SMNVEV (reference sequence). V was clipped by 0 bases and J by 0 bases, with 8 bases between them. The CDR3 sequence is 15 residues long. CDR3 amino acids: CASSLSGRANYGYTF. The CDR3 coding sequence is TGTGCCAGCAGTTTATCGGGGCGAGCTAACTATGGCTACACCTTC.

The rearrangement links TRBV5-8 to TRBJ2-4; TRBD2 matches 14 bases. V lost 10 bases, J lost 6 bases, and 9 bases stayed unmatched. The CDR3 consists of 15 residues. Germline CDR1 and CDR2: SGHTS and YDEGEE. The CDR3 region has the DNA TGTGCCGGGGGACTAGCGGGGGTTCATGGAAACATTCAGTACTTC. Protein product: CAGGLAGVHGNIQYF.

This clonotype has ten or more counts. V is TRBV27 and J is TRBJ1-1, with D perhaps TRBD1 (5 bases). Germline V lookup: CDR1 MNHEY, CDR2 SMNVEV (reference sequence). The V gene lost 5 bases and the J gene lost 9 bases, with 13 bases spanning the gap. This CDR3 region has 12 residues. The CDR3 spells CASSPDTLKAFF. The CDR3 DNA reads TGTGCCAGCAGTCCGGACACGTTAAAAGCTTTCTTT.

V usage is TRBV7-9 and J usage is TRBJ2-5; 13 bases are shared with TRBD2. Germline V gene sequence: CDR1 SEHNR, CDR2 FQNEAQ (reference sequence). Unmatched junction bases numbered 7, after V lost 4 bases and J lost 5 bases. The CDR3 extends over 16 amino acids. The CDR3 loop reads CASSYGLAGVAETQYF. The CDR3 region has the DNA TGTGCCAGCAGCTACGGACTAGCGGGAGTCGCGGAGACCCAGTACTTC.